The clone carrying this T cell receptor (beta chain) was detected ten times or more. Antigen unknown. Researchers turned away patients with other autoimmune diseases, uncontrolled infections, pregnancy or lactation. This entry belongs to a study of Graves' ophthalmopathy and Graves' hyperthyroidism. The authors amplified TCR beta CDR3 regions from RNA transcripts. Investigators did first-round RT-PCR with HTBI primers, then second-round multiplex PCR. One entry per CDR3 protein results from TCRdb running MiXCR on the multiplex PCR reads. The sample yields approximately 160,000 distinct CDR3 sequences, less than 45% seen once. Study observations and caveats: Blood was where most expanded thyroid clonotypes above 0.001 frequency also turned up. Ophthalmopathy versus stable hyperthyroidism: 13-signature model gave around 85% sensitivity, 75% to 82% specificity.

V lost 6 bases and J lost 2, with 7 bases in between. The CDR3 has 12 amino acids. Germline V gene lookup returns CDR1 SQVTM and CDR2 ANQGSEA. This sequence joins TRBV29-1 and TRBJ2-2; D call uncertain. Sequencing input: peripheral blood. This TCR was sampled from a woman in her thirties or forties with Graves' ophthalmopathy. The CDR3 sequence: CSVDRNTGELFF. CDR3 coding DNA: TGCAGCGTAGACCGAAACACCGGGGAGCTGTTTTTT.